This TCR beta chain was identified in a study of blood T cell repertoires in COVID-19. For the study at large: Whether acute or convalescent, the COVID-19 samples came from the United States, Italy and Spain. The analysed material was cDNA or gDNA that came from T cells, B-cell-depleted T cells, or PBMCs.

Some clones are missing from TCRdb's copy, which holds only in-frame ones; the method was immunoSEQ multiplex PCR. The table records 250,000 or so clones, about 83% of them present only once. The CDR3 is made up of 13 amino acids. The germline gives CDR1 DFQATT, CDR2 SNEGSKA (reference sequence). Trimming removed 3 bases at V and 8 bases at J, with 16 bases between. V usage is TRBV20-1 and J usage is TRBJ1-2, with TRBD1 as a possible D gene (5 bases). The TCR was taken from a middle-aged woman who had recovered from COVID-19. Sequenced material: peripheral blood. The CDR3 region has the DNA TGCAGTGCTAGTGGGACGGGATATGGGGGCTACACCTTC. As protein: CSASGTGYGGYTF.